This T cell receptor beta chain was identified during a study of blood T cell repertoires in COVID-19. On the study more broadly: Sources were T cells, B-cell-depleted T cells, or PBMCs; the material itself was cDNA or gDNA.

Authors' methods: It was from reference gene primer amplification that nucleated cell counts were estimated. The assay was immunoSEQ multiplex PCR, and TCRdb's table has in-frame clones only and misses some. V and J calls and clone size are as listed in that table; D and trimming were resolved from the DNA. Found here are about 220,000 clones, almost 85% of them singletons; the top ten hold about 2.4%. The junction had 12 bases not matched to a gene; V was cut back by 3 bases and J by 7 bases. CDR1 is KGHSH and CDR2 is LQKENI in the germline V gene. The CDR3 totals 16 residues. The Seattle patients joined while their infection was active and were tracked longitudinally afterward.

The chain has TRBV18 and TRBJ1-2, with TRBD1 identical over 9 bases. This clonotype was sampled from a woman in her seventies with COVID-19, enrolled during active disease. Sequencing was performed on peripheral blood. The DNA of the CDR3 is TGTGCCAGCTCACCTGGACAGGGGCGGGCTATGATTGGCTACACCTTC. It is translated as CASSPGQGRAMIGYTF.